This is a list of T cell receptor beta chains from one sample in a study of T-cell memory formation after mild COVID-19. TCRdb used MiXCR to reprocess the 5' RACE reads, holding one entry per CDR3 protein. The table shows 300,000 to 350,000 distinct CDR3 sequences, with less than 20% occurring only once. Input material: PBMCs or a T cell subset sorted from them (not recorded which). All receptors come from a man aged 18 to 29 who had mild COVID-19 (a few samples of this study predate the infection). Cell type and time point are not known. CDR3s include the opening cysteine and the closing phenylalanine or tryptophan. D genes are given only for firm matches. The listing skips clone size in some rows; elsewhere it reads once, few, many or a size class.

j_call v_call clone_size d_call cdr3_aa cdr3_nt
TRBJ2-5 TRBV7-9 few TRBD2 CASSIDWGGETQYF TGTGCCAGCAGCATTGACTGGGGGGGAGAGACCCAGTACTTC
TRBJ1-5 TRBV4-3 many - CASSQDRDQPQHF TGCGCCAGCAGCCAAGACCGGGATCAGCCCCAGCATTTT
TRBJ2-5 TRBV6-2/TRBV6-3 few - CASTLTEQETQYF TGTGCCAGCACCCTGACGGAACAAGAGACCCAGTACTTC
TRBJ1-2 TRBV7-3 - TRBD1 CASSPGQGPGGYTF TGTGCCAGCAGCCCCGGACAGGGGCCAGGCGGCTACACCTTC
TRBJ2-3 TRBV6-5 few TRBD2 CASTGGITDTQYF TGTGCCAGCACCGGGGGGATCACAGATACGCAGTATTTT
TRBJ1-4 TRBV5-1 - - CASSASGTPNEKLFF TGCGCCAGCAGCGCCTCCGGGACCCCTAATGAAAAACTGTTTTTT
TRBJ2-3 TRBV14 - TRBD2 CASSQVSASGGTQYF TGTGCCAGCAGCCAAGTATCGGCTAGCGGGGGGACGCAGTATTTT
TRBJ2-1 TRBV7-7 many - CASSLAGDRAGEQFF TGTGCCAGCAGCTTAGCCGGGGACCGCGCAGGGGAGCAGTTCTTC
TRBJ1-1 TRBV5-6 - TRBD1 CASSRPDRINTEAFF TGTGCCAGCAGCAGGCCGGACAGGATCAACACTGAAGCTTTCTTT
TRBJ1-1 TRBV12-3/TRBV12-4 many - CASSGQGEAFF TGTGCCAGCAGCGGGCAGGGTGAAGCTTTCTTT
TRBJ2-5 TRBV20-1 few TRBD1 CSARESGGRGRRETQYF TGCAGTGCTAGAGAATCTGGAGGCAGGGGGCGTCGTGAGACCCAGTACTTC
TRBJ1-1 TRBV12-3/TRBV12-4 many - CASSSQGGRAFF TGTGCCAGCAGTTCTCAAGGGGGTCGGGCTTTCTTT
TRBJ2-3 TRBV5-1 many - CASSLERTSTDTQYF TGCGCCAGCAGCCTCGAGCGCACCAGCACAGATACGCAGTATTTT
TRBJ1-6 TRBV20-1 once - CSARQGSLPSPLHF TGCAGTGCTAGACAAGGATCCCTTCCTTCACCCCTCCACTTT
TRBJ2-3 TRBV9 many TRBD2 CASSVGWRGATDTQYF TGTGCCAGCAGCGTAGGATGGCGGGGGGCCACAGATACGCAGTATTTT
TRBJ2-3 TRBV7-2 - - CASSLSPNPDTQYF TGTGCCAGCAGCTTATCTCCAAATCCAGATACGCAGTATTTT
TRBJ2-1 TRBV10-2 few - CATELGGLYNEQFF TGCGCCACGGAACTCGGGGGCCTATACAATGAGCAGTTCTTC
TRBJ2-7 TRBV5-1 - TRBD1 CASSRQTGGLYEQYF TGCGCCAGCAGCAGACAGACAGGGGGCCTGTACGAGCAGTACTTC
TRBJ1-3 TRBV11-2 few - CASSRDQGNTIYF TGTGCCAGCAGCAGGGATCAGGGAAACACCATATATTTT
TRBJ1-5 TRBV5-1 - - CASSLGADQPQHF TGCGCCAGCAGCCTCGGGGCGGATCAGCCCCAGCATTTT
TRBJ2-5 TRBV6-5 - TRBD1 CASSYSHRGQTQYF TGTGCCAGCAGTTACTCCCACAGGGGGCAAACCCAGTACTTC
TRBJ1-1 TRBV29-1 - - CSVNGGTEAFF TGCAGCGTGAATGGGGGAACTGAAGCTTTCTTT
TRBJ1-3 TRBV11-2 few - CASSWDISGNTIYF TGTGCCAGCAGCTGGGACATCTCTGGAAACACCATATATTTT
TRBJ1-2 TRBV3-1 - TRBD1 CASSPGQGAVGYTF TGTGCCAGCAGCCCGGGACAGGGGGCGGTTGGCTACACCTTC
TRBJ2-3 TRBV7-2 many TRBD1 CASSFDRGTDTQYF TGTGCCAGCAGCTTCGACAGGGGCACAGATACGCAGTATTTT
TRBJ2-5 TRBV20-1 - - CTFKAQETQYF TGCACCTTCAAGGCCCAAGAGACCCAGTACTTC
TRBJ1-6 TRBV5-1 - TRBD1 CASSPGTAESSYNSPLHF TGCGCCAGCAGCCCCGGGACAGCCGAGAGCTCCTATAATTCACCCCTCCACTTT
TRBJ2-3 TRBV4-3 - TRBD1 CASSQDRTGASTDTQYF TGCGCCAGCAGCCAAGATAGGACAGGGGCGAGCACAGATACGCAGTATTTT
TRBJ1-2 TRBV12-3/TRBV12-4 - - CASSFRGAYGYTF TGTGCCAGCAGTTTTCGGGGGGCGTATGGCTACACCTTC
TRBJ2-1 TRBV14 - TRBD2 CASSQGDSGGAVGNEQFF TGTGCCAGCAGCCAAGGCGATAGCGGGGGGGCAGTGGGGAATGAGCAGTTCTTC
TRBJ2-5 TRBV7-9 - - CAGAREETQYF TGTGCCGGCGCGAGGGAGGAGACCCAGTACTTC
TRBJ2-5 TRBV20-1 few - CSATDNQETQYF TGCAGTGCTACGGACAACCAAGAGACCCAGTACTTC
TRBJ1-1 TRBV5-1 many - CARRDRNTEAFF TGCGCCAGGAGGGACCGGAACACTGAAGCTTTCTTT